One and the same sample provided the 25 T cell receptor beta chains below, sequenced in a study of blood T cell repertoires in COVID-19. Libraries were prepared by immunoSEQ multiplex PCR; TCRdb keeps only in-frame clonotypes and omits some of them. This sample has roughly 290,000 clones; roughly 84% occur once, and the top ten carry 0.75% to 0.95%. Material for sequencing was peripheral blood. All receptors come from a human donor with COVID-19, enrolled during active disease. The donor label of this sample is uncertain.

The V gene is TRBV10-2, the J gene TRBJ1-1; D may be TRBD1 (5 bases). The CDR3 consists of 16 residues. CDR1 and CDR2 (germline): WSHSY, SAAADI. V was clipped by 5 bases and J by 8 bases, with 24 bases between them. The CDR3 DNA reads TGCGCCAGCAGTCGGGGGTCGGTGGGTGGCCCTCCCGAAGCTTTCTTT. It codes for CASSRGSVGGPPEAFF.

This clone was seen only once. The chain combines TRBV13 with TRBJ1-4; no reliable D call. There are 15 residues in the CDR3. V lost 0 bases and J lost 8, with 13 bases in between. The germline gives CDR1 PRHDT, CDR2 FYEKMQ (reference sequence). The CDR3 DNA follows: TGTGCCAGCAGCTTAGGGTCTACCGGAGCGGAAAAACTGTTTTTT. This encodes CASSLGSTGAEKLFF.

The chain has TRBV28 and TRBJ1-2; D ambiguous. V was shortened by 3 bases and J by 7 bases, with 27 bases between the two germline ends. The CDR3 consists of 18 residues. Per the germline V gene, CDR1 is MDHEN and CDR2 is SYDVKM. CDR3 residues: CASSFGRVRRLGLSGYTF. The CDR3 coding sequence is TGTGCCAGCAGTTTCGGAAGGGTTAGACGACTAGGGCTAAGTGGCTACACCTTC.

V usage is TRBV28 and J usage is TRBJ1-5, with TRBD1 identical over 8 bases. Trimming took 4 bases from V and 6 from J; bases not matched to a gene: 11. The CDR3 has 16 residues. The V gene's germline CDR1 is MDHEN and CDR2 SYDVKM. The CDR3 reads CASSSLGTGKSQPQHF. The DNA of the CDR3 is TGTGCCAGCAGTTCACTAGGGACAGGCAAGAGTCAGCCCCAGCATTTT.

V is TRBV18 and J is TRBJ2-7, with TRBD1 matching over 12 bases. The CDR3 sequence is 15 residues long. Per germline, CDR1 KGHSH and CDR2 LQKENI. V gave up 5 bases and J gave up 5 bases; unmatched junction bases: 7. The DNA of the CDR3 is TGTGCCAGCTCAACGGGACAGGGGGCTTTGGACGAGCAGTACTTC. This sequence encodes CASSTGQGALDEQYF.

This clone showed up just once. The chain combines TRBV5-1 with TRBJ2-4; TRBD1 might be the D (6 bases). The germline V gene encodes CDR1 SGHRS and CDR2 YFSETQ. Trimming took 0 bases from V and 0 from J, leaving 16 bases between them. The CDR3 loop spans 18 amino acids. CDR3 loop: CASSLEGQPELAKNIQYF. The DNA for the CDR3 is TGCGCCAGCAGCTTGGAGGGACAACCTGAACTAGCCAAAAACATTCAGTACTTC.

This clone was seen only a few times. The V and J genes are TRBV6-5 and TRBJ1-2; TRBD1 aligns across 10 bases. CDR1 and CDR2 from the germline V gene are MNHEY and SVGAGI. Losses at the gene ends were 2 bases for V and 2 bases for J; bases not matched to a gene: 5. The CDR3 contains 16 residues. This CDR3 reads CASSYVRTGGNYGYTF. For the CDR3, the DNA is TGTGCCAGCAGTTACGTAAGGACAGGGGGAAACTATGGCTACACCTTC.

The chain carries TRBV6-5 and TRBJ1-1; D call uncertain. The length of the CDR3 is 15 residues. Germline V lookup: CDR1 MNHEY, CDR2 SVGAGI. The V gene lost 0 bases and the J gene lost 1 base, with 9 bases spanning the gap. As DNA, the CDR3 is TGTGCCAGCAGTTACTCGAGGGAGGGGAACACTGAAGCTTTCTTT. This codes for CASSYSREGNTEAFF.

CDR3 coding DNA: TGTGCCAGCAGTGCGGGGGGGCAAGGCACTGAAGCTTTCTTT. Translating gives CASSAGGQGTEAFF. The chain is built from TRBV7-2 and TRBJ1-1, with D possibly being TRBD1 (6 bases). Germline CDR1 is SGHTA and CDR2 is FQGNSA. V lost 6 bases to trimming and J lost 4 bases, with 15 bases between them. This CDR3 is 14 amino acids long.

This clone came up a few times. The chain combines TRBV3-1 (or the pseudogene TRBV3-2) with TRBJ1-4, with 7 positions matching TRBD1. CDR1 is LGHDT and CDR2 is YNNKEL in the germline V gene (reference sequence). J gave up 3 bases and V 1 base, and 5 bases lay outside the gene matches. This CDR3 contains 16 residues. In nucleotides, the CDR3 is TGTGCCAGCAGCCAAGTTAGGGACAGTCCTAATGAAAAACTGTTTTTT. Translating gives CASSQVRDSPNEKLFF.

The chain couples TRBV5-5 to TRBJ2-1, with no clear D. This CDR3 region has 15 residues. In germline, CDR1 is SGHKS, CDR2 YYEKEE (reference sequence). V was trimmed by 0 bases and J by 0 bases, leaving 7 bases between them. The CDR3 DNA reads as TGTGCCAGCAGCTTGGGACAAAGCTCCTACAATGAGCAGTTCTTC. Protein: CASSLGQSSYNEQFF.

The V call is TRBV5-6, the J call TRBJ1-1; 9 bases align to TRBD1. The CDR3 totals 16 residues. V lost 0 bases to trimming and J lost 2 bases; unmatched junction nucleotides: 5. From germline, CDR1 is SGHDT and CDR2 YYEEEE. The DNA of the CDR3 is TGTGCCAGCAGCTTGGAGGGACAGGGAAGAAACACTGAAGCTTTCTTT. This encodes CASSLEGQGRNTEAFF.

The V gene is TRBV2, the J gene TRBJ2-3; 13 bases line up with TRBD2. The germline CDR1 and CDR2 sequences are SNHLY and FYNNEI. This CDR3 spans 16 amino acids. The V gene end was trimmed by 8 bases and the J gene end by 4 bases; junction bases not matched to a gene: 9. CDR3 region: CASQKLAGGPSDTQYF. The CDR3, as DNA: TGTGCCAGCCAGAAACTAGCGGGAGGGCCATCAGATACGCAGTATTTT.

For the CDR3, the DNA is TGTGCCAGTAGTCCTGGACAGATGAACACTGAAGCTTTCTTT. Its protein is CASSPGQMNTEAFF. V usage is TRBV19 and J usage is TRBJ1-1; tentative D call: TRBD1 (6 bases). Germline CDR1 is LNHDA and CDR2 is SQIVND (reference sequence). The CDR3 length is 14 residues. Between the trimmed V and J ends, which lost 5 bases and 0 bases, there was a span of 10 bases.

The J gene is TRBJ2-2, the V gene TRBV25-1; TRBD2 matches at 7 bases. The CDR3 is 16 residues long. V lost 0 bases and J lost 5; bases outside the gene matches: 6. Germline V CDR1 and CDR2: MGHDK, SYGVNS. The CDR3 region has the DNA TGTGCCAGCAGTGAATATTCACTCGGGAGGACCGGGGAGCTGTTTTTT. Translating gives CASSEYSLGRTGELFF.

The rearrangement joins TRBV4-1 to TRBJ2-7; D is perhaps TRBD2 (6 bases). CDR1 MGHRA and CDR2 YSYEKL come from the germline V gene. The length of the CDR3 is 16 residues. V lost 1 base to trimming and J lost 5 bases, with 18 bases between them. The CDR3 loop is CASSQGLAGPGHEQYF. CDR3 DNA sequence: TGCGCCAGCAGCCAAGGGCTGGCGGGACCGGGGCACGAGCAGTACTTC.

This rearrangement joins TRBV30 to TRBJ2-5; no firm D call. CDR3 length equals 11 residues. V dropped 3 bases and J dropped 2 bases, with 4 bases sitting between them. The germline CDR1 and CDR2 sequences are GTSNPN and SVGIG (reference sequence). The CDR3 DNA sequence: TGTGCCTGGAGCCCACAAGAGACCCAGTACTTC. Protein sequence: CAWSPQETQYF.

This clone was observed once. This CDR3 reads CASINLPLSYNEQFF. The CDR3 DNA sequence: TGTGCCAGCATTAACCTACCACTCTCCTACAATGAGCAGTTCTTC. This chain uses TRBV5-4 with TRBJ2-1; unclear D gene. V dropped 6 bases and J dropped 0 bases, with 13 bases sitting between them. The CDR3 runs 15 residues. Germline values: CDR1 SGHNT, CDR2 YYREEE (reference sequence).

The rearrangement uses TRBV6-5 and TRBJ1-3; the match to TRBD1 covers 7 bases. V was clipped by 6 bases and J by 4 bases; unmatched bases: 6. Germline V gene data show CDR1 as MNHEY and CDR2 as SVGAGI. The CDR3 runs 14 residues. CDR3: CASRRTGVGNTIYF. CDR3 nucleotide sequence: TGTGCCAGCAGGCGTACAGGGGTCGGAAACACCATATATTTT.

The chain couples TRBV28 to TRBJ2-7; 8 nucleotides align to TRBD1. The CDR3 covers 13 residues. The germline V gene encodes CDR1 MDHEN and CDR2 SYDVKM. V was clipped by 6 bases and J by 4 bases; unmatched bases: 5. CDR3: CASSTGGKYEQYF. The CDR3 region has the DNA TGTGCCAGCAGCACAGGGGGAAAGTACGAGCAGTACTTC.

This sequence joins TRBV6-4 and TRBJ2-1; the match to TRBD2 covers 12 bases. The CDR3 is 15 residues long. J lost 8 bases, V lost 3 bases, and 5 bases had no gene match. Germline V gene sequence: CDR1 MRHNA, CDR2 SNTAGT. The CDR3 protein is CASSELAGGRDEQFF. The CDR3 bases are TGTGCCAGCAGTGAACTAGCGGGAGGTAGGGATGAGCAGTTCTTC.

The genes are TRBV5-1 and TRBJ1-4; D is possibly TRBD1 (6 bases). V lost 0 bases, J lost 6 bases, and 15 bases lay in between. Germline CDR1 SGHRS, CDR2 YFSETQ. The CDR3 contains 16 residues. The CDR3 spells CASSLAGNRGYEKLFF. CDR3 DNA: TGCGCCAGCAGCTTGGCCGGGAATAGGGGGTATGAAAAACTGTTTTTT.

CDR3 residues: CASSFLAGRNYGYTF. The CDR3 coding sequence is TGTGCCAGCAGCTTCTTGGCAGGAAGAAACTATGGCTACACCTTC. The chain combines TRBV5-6 with TRBJ1-2; D is uncertain. CDR1 is SGHDT, CDR2 YYEEEE, per germline. V was trimmed by 2 bases and J by 2 bases, leaving 13 bases between them. The CDR3 is made up of 15 amino acids. The variable domain in full, with the rest retrieved from reference TRBV5-6 and TRBJ1-2, is DAGVTQSPTHLIKTRGQQVTLRCSPKSGHDTVSWYQQALGQGPQFIFQYYEEEERQRGNFPDRFSGHQFPNYSSELNVNALLLGDSALYLCASSFLAGRNYGYTFGSGTRLTVV.

The chain combines TRBV11-2 with TRBJ1-2; D gene ambiguous. The length of the CDR3 is 14 residues. V gave up 0 bases and J gave up 5 bases, with 10 bases separating them. Germline V gene lookup returns CDR1 SGHAT and CDR2 FQNNGV. The CDR3 reads CASSLERLVYGYTF. CDR3 nucleotides: TGTGCCAGCAGCTTAGAACGTTTAGTATATGGCTACACCTTC.

The V call is TRBV19, the J call TRBJ2-1, with 8 positions matching TRBD1. Germline CDR1 and CDR2: LNHDA and SQIVND (reference sequence). The CDR3 contains 15 residues. V shed 3 bases and J 4 bases; nucleotides not matched to a gene: 5. Written as DNA, the CDR3 is TGTGCCAGTAGTATCGACAGGGGCCTTTACAATGAGCAGTTCTTC. Translated, it gives CASSIDRGLYNEQFF.